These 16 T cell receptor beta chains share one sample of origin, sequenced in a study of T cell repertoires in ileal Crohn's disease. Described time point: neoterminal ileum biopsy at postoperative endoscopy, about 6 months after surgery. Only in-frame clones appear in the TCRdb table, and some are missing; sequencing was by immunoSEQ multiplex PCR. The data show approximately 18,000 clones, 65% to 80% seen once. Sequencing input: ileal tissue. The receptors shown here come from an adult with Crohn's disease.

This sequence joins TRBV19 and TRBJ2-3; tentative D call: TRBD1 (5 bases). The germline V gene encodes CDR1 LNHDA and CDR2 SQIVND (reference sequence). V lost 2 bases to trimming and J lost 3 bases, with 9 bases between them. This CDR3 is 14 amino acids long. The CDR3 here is CASSIFQGTDTQYF. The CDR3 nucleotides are TGTGCCAGTAGTATATTCCAGGGTACAGATACGCAGTATTTT.

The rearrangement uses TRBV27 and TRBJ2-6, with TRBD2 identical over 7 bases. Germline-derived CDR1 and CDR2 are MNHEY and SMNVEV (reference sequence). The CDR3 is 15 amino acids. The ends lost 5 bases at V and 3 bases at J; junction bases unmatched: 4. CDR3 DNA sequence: TGTGCCAGCAGTGGGGGGGGGTTTGGGGCCAACGTCCTGACTTTC. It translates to CASSGGGFGANVLTF.

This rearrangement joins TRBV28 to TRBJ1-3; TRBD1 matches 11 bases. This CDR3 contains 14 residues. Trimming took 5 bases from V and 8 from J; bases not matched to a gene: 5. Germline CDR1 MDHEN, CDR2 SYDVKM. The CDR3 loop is CASSPSGQGDTIYF. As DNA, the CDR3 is TGTGCCAGCAGTCCATCGGGACAGGGGGACACCATATATTTT.

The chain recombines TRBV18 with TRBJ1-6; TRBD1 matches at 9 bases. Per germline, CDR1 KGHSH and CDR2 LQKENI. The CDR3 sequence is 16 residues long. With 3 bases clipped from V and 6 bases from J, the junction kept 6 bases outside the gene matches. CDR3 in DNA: TGTGCCAGCTCACCGCTGACGGGACAGGGTAATTCACCCCTCCACTTT. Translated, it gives CASSPLTGQGNSPLHF.

CDR3 in amino acids: CASSQPIRGDKLFF. CDR3 in DNA: TGCGCCAGCAGCCAGCCCATCCGGGGGGATAAACTGTTTTTT. The chain combines TRBV4-1 with TRBJ1-4; D perhaps matches TRBD1 (5 bases). The germline CDR1 and CDR2 sequences are MGHRA and YSYEKL. CDR3 size: 14 residues. V dropped 3 bases and J dropped 11 bases, with 16 bases sitting between them.

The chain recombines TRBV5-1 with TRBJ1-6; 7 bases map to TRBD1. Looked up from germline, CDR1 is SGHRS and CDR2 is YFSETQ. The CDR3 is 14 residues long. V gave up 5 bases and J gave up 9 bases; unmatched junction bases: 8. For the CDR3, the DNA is TGCGCCAGCAGGGAAACAGGGGAAGTTTCACCCCTCCACTTT. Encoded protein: CASRETGEVSPLHF. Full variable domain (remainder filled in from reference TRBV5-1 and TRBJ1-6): KAGVTQTPRYLIKTRGQQVTLSCSPISGHRSVSWYQQTPGQGLQFLFEYFSETQRNKGNFPGRFSGRQFSNSRSEMNVSTLELGDSALYLCASRETGEVSPLHFGNGTRLTVT.

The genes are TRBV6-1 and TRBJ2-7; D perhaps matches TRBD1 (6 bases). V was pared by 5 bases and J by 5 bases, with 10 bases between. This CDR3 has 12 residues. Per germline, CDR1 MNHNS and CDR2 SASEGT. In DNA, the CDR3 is TGTGCCAGCAGTAAACAGGGTGACGAGCAGTACTTC. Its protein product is CASSKQGDEQYF.

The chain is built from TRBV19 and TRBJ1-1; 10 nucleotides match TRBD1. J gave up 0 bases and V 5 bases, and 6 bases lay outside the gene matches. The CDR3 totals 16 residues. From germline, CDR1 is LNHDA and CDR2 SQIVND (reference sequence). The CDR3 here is CASSPQTGGMNTEAFF. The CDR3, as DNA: TGTGCCAGTAGTCCTCAGACAGGGGGCATGAACACTGAAGCTTTCTTT.

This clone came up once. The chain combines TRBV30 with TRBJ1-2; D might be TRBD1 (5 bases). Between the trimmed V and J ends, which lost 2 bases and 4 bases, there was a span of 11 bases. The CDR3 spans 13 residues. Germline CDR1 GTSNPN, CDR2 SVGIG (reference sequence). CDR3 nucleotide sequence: TGTGCCTGGAGTAACCAGGGCGGCTATGGCTACACCTTC. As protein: CAWSNQGGYGYTF.

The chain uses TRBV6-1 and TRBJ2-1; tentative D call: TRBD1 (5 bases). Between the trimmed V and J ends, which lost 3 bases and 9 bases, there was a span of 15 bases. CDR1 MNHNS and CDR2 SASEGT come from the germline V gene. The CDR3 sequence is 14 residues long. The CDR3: CASSDFQLRGEQFF. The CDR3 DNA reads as TGTGCCAGCAGTGATTTCCAACTAAGGGGTGAGCAGTTCTTC.

This chain's CDR3 is CASSNTFSGGANEQFF. Written as DNA, the CDR3 is TGTGCCAGTAGTAACACATTTAGCGGGGGGGCCAATGAGCAGTTCTTC. The chain links TRBV19 to TRBJ2-1, with 11 nucleotides matching TRBD2. The CDR3 runs to 16 residues. The V and J ends lost 4 bases and 6 bases, in that order; junction bases with no gene match: 8. Per germline, CDR1 LNHDA and CDR2 SQIVND (reference sequence).

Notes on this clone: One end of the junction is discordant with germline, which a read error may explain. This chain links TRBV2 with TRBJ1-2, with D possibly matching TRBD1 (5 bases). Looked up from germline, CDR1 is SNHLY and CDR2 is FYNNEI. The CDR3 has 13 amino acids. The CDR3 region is CASMGPPVGGWGF. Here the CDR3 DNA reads TGTGCCAGCATGGGTCCCCCTGTGGGGGGATGGGGCTTC. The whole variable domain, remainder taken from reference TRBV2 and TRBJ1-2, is EPEVTQTPSHQVTQMGQEVILRCVPISNHLYFYWYRQILGQKVEFLVSFYNNEISEKSEIFDDQFSVERPDGSNFTLKIRSTKLEDSAMYFCASMGPPVGGWGFGSGTRLTVV.

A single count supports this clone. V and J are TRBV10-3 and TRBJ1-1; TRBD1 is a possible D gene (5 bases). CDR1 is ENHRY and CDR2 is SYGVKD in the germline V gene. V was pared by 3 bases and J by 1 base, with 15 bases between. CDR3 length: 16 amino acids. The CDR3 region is CAISDLWNRGNTEAFF. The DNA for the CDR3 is TGTGCCATCAGTGATCTTTGGAATAGGGGGAACACTGAAGCTTTCTTT.

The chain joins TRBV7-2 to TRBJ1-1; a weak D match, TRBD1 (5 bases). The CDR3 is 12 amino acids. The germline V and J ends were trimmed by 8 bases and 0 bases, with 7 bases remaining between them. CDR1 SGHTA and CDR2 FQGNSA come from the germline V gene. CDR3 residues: CASSRVNTEAFF. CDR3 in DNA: TGTGCCAGCTCCAGGGTGAACACTGAAGCTTTCTTT.

The CDR3 here is CASSQDLRGWAEAFF. Written as DNA, the CDR3 is TGCGCCAGCAGCCAAGATTTAAGGGGCTGGGCTGAAGCTTTCTTT. This rearrangement joins TRBV4-1 to TRBJ1-1, with D maybe TRBD1 (5 bases). V lost 0 bases and J 6 bases, leaving 14 bases between the germline ends. The germline gives CDR1 MGHRA, CDR2 YSYEKL. CDR3 length equals 15 residues.

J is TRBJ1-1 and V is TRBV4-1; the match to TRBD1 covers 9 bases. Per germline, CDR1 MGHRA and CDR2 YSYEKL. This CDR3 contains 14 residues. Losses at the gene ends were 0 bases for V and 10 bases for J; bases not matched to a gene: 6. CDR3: CASSQDTGGGRAFF. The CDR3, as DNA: TGCGCCAGCAGCCAAGATACAGGGGGCGGGCGAGCTTTCTTT.